This TCR beta chain was obtained from a study of cytomegalovirus exposure and HLA in healthy donors. Study-level background: A data release that came early held 80 million or so unique TCRs from HLA-typed donors.

Study outcomes and limitations: There were some 150 TCR beta chains listed as cytomegalovirus-associated. Most subjects' HLA-A and HLA-B alleles were reportedly predicted from TCR beta sequences.

There are 15 residues in the CDR3. V lost 6 bases to trimming and J lost 11 bases, with 25 bases between them. The germline V gene has CDR1 MNHNY and CDR2 SVGAGI (reference sequence). The primer mix had 60 Vbeta and 13 Jbeta primers. Per the original data handling: A later analysis tallied tens of millions of unique TCR beta chains, around 9.9 million of them shared. Here immunoSEQ multiplex PCR was the method, and the copy in TCRdb shows in-frame clones only, minus some. The DNA gave D and trimming, while V, J and clone size come from that table. The table shows approximately 200,000 clones, with approximately 80% occurring only once. To note about this clone: Its specificity is unknown.

The rearrangement links TRBV6-6 to TRBJ1-1; D possibly corresponds to TRBD1 (6 bases). This receptor was identified in a woman under 30 in good health and CMV-seropositive. Sequences were obtained from PBMCs. The CDR3 spells CASRPWRSDSVDAFF. DNA for the CDR3: TGTGCCAGCAGACCCTGGCGATCGGACAGTGTCGACGCTTTCTTT.